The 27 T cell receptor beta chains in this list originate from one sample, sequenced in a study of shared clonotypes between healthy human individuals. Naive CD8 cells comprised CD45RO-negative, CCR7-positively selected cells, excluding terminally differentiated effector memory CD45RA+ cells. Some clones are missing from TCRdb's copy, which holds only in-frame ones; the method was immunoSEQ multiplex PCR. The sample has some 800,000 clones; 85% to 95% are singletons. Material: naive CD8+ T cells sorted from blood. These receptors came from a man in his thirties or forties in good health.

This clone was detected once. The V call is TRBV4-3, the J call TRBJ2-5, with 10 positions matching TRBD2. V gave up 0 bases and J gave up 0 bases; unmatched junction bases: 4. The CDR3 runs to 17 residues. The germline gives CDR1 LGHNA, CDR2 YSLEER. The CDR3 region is CASSQDWLAGDQETQYF. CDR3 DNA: TGCGCCAGCAGCCAAGATTGGCTAGCGGGGGACCAAGAGACCCAGTACTTC.

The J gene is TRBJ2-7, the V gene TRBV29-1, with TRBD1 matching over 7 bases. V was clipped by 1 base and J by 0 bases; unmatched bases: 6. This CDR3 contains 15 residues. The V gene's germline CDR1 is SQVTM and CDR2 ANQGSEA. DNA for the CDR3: TGCAGCGTTGAAGGAGGACAGGTGAGCTCCTACGAGCAGTACTTC. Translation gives CSVEGGQVSSYEQYF.

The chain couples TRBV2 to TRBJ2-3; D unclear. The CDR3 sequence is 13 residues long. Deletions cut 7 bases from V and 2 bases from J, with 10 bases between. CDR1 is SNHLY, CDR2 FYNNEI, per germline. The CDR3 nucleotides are TGTGCCAGCAAAGGGCGGTACACAGATACGCAGTATTTT. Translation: CASKGRYTDTQYF.

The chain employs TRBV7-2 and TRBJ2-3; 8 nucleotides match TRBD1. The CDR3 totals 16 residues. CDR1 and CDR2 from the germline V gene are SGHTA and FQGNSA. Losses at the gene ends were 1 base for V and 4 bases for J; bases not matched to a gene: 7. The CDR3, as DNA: TGTGCCAGCAGCTTAGAGTGGACAGGGTGGGCAGATACGCAGTATTTT. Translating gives CASSLEWTGWADTQYF.

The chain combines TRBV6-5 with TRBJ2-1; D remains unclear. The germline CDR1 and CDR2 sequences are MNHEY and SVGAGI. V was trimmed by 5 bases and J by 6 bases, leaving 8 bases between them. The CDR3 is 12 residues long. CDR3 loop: CASSSRGNEQFF. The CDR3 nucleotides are TGTGCCAGCAGTAGCAGAGGCAATGAGCAGTTCTTC.

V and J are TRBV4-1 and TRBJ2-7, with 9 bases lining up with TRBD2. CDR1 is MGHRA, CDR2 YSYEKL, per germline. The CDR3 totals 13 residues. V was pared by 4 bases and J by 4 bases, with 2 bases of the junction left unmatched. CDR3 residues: CASSPSGGYEQYF. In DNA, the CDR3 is TGCGCCAGCAGCCCCAGCGGGGGGTACGAGCAGTACTTC.

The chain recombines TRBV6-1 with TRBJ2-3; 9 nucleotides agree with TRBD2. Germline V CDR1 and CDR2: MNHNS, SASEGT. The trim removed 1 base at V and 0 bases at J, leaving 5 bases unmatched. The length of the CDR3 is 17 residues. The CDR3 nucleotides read TGTGCCAGCAGTGAAGGACTAGCGGCTTCTAGCACAGATACGCAGTATTTT. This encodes CASSEGLAASSTDTQYF.

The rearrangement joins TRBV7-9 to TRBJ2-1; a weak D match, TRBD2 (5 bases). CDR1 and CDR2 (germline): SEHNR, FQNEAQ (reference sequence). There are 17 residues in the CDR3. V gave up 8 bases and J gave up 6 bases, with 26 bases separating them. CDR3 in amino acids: CASSVASWATIFNEQFF. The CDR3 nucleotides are TGTGCCAGCTCGGTGGCTAGCTGGGCGACAATCTTCAATGAGCAGTTCTTC.

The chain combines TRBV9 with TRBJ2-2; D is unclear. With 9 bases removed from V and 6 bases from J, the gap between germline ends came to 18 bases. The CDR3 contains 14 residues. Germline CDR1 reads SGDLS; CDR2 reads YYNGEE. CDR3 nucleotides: TGTGCCACCCAGCCTGGTCCTCGAGCCGGGGAGCTGTTTTTT. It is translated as CATQPGPRAGELFF.

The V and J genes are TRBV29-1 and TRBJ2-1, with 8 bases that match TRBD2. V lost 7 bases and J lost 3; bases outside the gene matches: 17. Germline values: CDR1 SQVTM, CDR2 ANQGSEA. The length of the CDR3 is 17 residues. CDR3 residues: CSARGGSGGGIYNEQFF. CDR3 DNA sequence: TGCAGCGCGAGAGGGGGGAGCGGGGGAGGAATCTACAATGAGCAGTTCTTC.

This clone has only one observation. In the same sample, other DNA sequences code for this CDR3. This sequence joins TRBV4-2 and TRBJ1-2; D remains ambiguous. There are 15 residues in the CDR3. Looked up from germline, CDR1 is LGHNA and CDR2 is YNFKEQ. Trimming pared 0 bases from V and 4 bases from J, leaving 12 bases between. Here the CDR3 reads CASSQEAATGYGYTF. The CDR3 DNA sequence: TGTGCCAGCAGCCAAGAGGCGGCGACGGGCTATGGCTACACCTTC.

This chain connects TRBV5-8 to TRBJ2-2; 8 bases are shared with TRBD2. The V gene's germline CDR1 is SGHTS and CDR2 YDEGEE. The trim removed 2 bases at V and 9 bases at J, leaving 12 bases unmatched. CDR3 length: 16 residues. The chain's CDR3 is CASSFGARGAPWELFF. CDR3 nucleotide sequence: TGTGCCAGCAGCTTTGGTGCGCGGGGGGCGCCTTGGGAGCTGTTTTTT.

The CDR3: CASNPGREVWGSGANVLTF. CDR3 in DNA: TGTGCCAGCAATCCAGGCAGGGAGGTCTGGGGCTCTGGGGCCAACGTCCTGACTTTC. The chain joins TRBV2 to TRBJ2-6; TRBD2 might be the D (6 bases). Germline V gene data show CDR1 as SNHLY and CDR2 as FYNNEI. This CDR3 has 19 amino acids. V dropped 7 bases and J dropped 0 bases, with 22 bases sitting between them.

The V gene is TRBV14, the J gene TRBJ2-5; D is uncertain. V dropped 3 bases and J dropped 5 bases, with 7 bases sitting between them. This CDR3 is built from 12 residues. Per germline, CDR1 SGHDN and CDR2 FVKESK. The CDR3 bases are TGTGCCAGCAGCCACCAGTTGGAGACCCAGTACTTC. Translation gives CASSHQLETQYF.

The CDR3 coding sequence is TGTGCCACCAGCAGAGACACTCTAGCGGGAGGGTTACATACGCAGTATTTT. Translated: CATSRDTLAGGLHTQYF. The V call is TRBV15, the J call TRBJ2-3; 12 bases are shared with TRBD2. V dropped 0 bases and J dropped 7; count of bases not matched to a gene: 8. The CDR3 consists of 17 residues. Germline CDR1 is LNHNV and CDR2 is YYDKDF (reference sequence).

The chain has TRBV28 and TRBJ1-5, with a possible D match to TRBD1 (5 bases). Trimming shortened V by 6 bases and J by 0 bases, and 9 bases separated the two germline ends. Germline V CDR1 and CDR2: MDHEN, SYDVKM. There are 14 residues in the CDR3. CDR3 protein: CASRRDSSNQPQHF. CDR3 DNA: TGTGCCAGCAGGCGGGACTCTAGCAATCAGCCCCAGCATTTT.

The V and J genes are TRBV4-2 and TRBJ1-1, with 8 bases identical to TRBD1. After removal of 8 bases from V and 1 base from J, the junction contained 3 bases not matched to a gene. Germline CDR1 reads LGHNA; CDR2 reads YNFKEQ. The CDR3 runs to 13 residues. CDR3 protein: CASGQGSNTEAFF. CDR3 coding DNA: TGTGCCAGCGGACAGGGCTCGAACACTGAAGCTTTCTTT.

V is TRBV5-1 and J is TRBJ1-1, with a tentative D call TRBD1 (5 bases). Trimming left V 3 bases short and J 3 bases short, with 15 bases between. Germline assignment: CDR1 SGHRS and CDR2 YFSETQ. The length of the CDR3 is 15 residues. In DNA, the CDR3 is TGCGCCAGCAGCTCGTCTGGGGGTGTGGACACTGAAGCTTTCTTT. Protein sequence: CASSSSGGVDTEAFF.

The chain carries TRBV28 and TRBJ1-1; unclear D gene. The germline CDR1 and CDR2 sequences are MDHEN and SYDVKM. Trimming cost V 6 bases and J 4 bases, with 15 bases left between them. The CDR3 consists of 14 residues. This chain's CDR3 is CASSDDSRGTEAFF. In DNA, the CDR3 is TGTGCCAGCAGCGATGACTCCCGGGGCACTGAAGCTTTCTTT.

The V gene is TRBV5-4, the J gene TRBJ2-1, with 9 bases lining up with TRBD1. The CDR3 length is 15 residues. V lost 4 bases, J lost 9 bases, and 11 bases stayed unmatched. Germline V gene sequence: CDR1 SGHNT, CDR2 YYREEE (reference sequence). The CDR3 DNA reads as TGTGCCAGCAGCGGAAGGACAGGGGCCCCGGGTGAGCAGTTCTTC. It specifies CASSGRTGAPGEQFF.

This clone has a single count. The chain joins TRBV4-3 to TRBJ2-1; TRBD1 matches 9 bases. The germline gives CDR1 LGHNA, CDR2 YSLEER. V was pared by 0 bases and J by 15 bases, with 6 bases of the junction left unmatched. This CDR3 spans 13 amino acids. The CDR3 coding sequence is TGCGCCAGCAGCCAAGACTCCGGGACAGGGTTGTTCTTC. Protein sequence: CASSQDSGTGLFF.

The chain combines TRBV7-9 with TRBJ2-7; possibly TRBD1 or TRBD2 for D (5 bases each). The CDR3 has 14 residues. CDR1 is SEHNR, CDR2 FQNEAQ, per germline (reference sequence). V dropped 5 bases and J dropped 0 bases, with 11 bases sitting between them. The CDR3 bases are TGTGCCAGCAGCCGGGACGGAGGCTCCTACGAGCAGTACTTC. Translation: CASSRDGGSYEQYF.

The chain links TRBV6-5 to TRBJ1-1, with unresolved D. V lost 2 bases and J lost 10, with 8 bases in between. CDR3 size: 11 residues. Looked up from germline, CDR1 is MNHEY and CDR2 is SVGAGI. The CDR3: CASSYIGGAFF. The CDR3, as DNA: TGTGCCAGCAGTTACATAGGTGGAGCTTTCTTT.

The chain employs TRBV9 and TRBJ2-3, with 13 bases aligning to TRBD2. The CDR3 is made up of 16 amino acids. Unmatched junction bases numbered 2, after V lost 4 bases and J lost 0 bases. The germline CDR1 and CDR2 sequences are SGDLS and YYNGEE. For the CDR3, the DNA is TGTGCCAGCAGCACGGGACTAGCGGGAAGCACAGATACGCAGTATTTT. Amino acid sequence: CASSTGLAGSTDTQYF.

CDR3 region: CASSLSGSGSNQPQHF. The DNA of the CDR3 is TGTGCCAGCAGCTTATCCGGGTCAGGTAGCAATCAGCCCCAGCATTTT. The V and J genes are TRBV7-9 and TRBJ1-5; D remains unclear. Deletions cut 2 bases from V and 0 bases from J, with 11 bases between. The CDR3 has 16 amino acids. Germline V gene data show CDR1 as SEHNR and CDR2 as FQNEAQ (reference sequence).

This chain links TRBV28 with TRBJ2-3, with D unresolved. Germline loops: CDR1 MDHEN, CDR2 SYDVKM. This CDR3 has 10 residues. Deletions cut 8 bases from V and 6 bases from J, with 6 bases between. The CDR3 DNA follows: TGTGCCAGCTGCCCGGATACGCAGTATTTT. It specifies CASCPDTQYF.

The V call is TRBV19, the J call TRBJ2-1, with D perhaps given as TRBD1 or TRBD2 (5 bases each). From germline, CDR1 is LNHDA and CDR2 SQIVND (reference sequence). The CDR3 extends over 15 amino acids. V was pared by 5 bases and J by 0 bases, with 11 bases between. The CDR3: CASSLEGISYNEQFF. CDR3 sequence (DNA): TGTGCCAGTAGTCTTGAGGGGATCTCCTACAATGAGCAGTTCTTC.